This T cell receptor beta chain was retrieved from a study of PD-1 blockade in classical Hodgkin lymphoma (dated by TCRdb to the early 2020s). With regard to the full study: A peripheral blood immune signature of response to PD-1 blockade in classical Hodgkin lymphoma was defined using TCR beta sequencing and CyTOF. What the study reported, not specific to this receptor: The study was limited to a single clinical trial cohort, and causes of repertoire differences, possibly disease activity or prior therapy, remained undefined. Baseline TCR diversity was reported to be lower in newly diagnosed patients than in healthy donors and to be lower still in relapsed/refractory patients.

V is pared back by 3 bases and J by 2 bases, with 9 bases lying between the germline termini. Counted from cysteine to phenylalanine, this CDR3 has 14 amino acids. Of all the DNA, just the CDR3 is kept, 42 bases in frame from base 1. The germline V gene (reference sequence) specifies LNHDA as CDR1 and SQIVND as CDR2. The time point tag for this specimen amounts to: newly diagnosed, previously untreated cHL patient sample. CD8+ T cells were purified from thawed PBMCs by magnetic negative selection with a Miltenyi CD8+ T cell isolation kit. To serve as a comparison group for the relapsed/refractory trial patients, PBMCs were sequenced from patients with newly diagnosed, previously untreated classical Hodgkin lymphoma. Peripheral blood was collected in 8 mL Vacutainer Cell Preparation Tubes, from which PBMCs were isolated by centrifugation and then cryopreserved. Purified CD4+ and CD8+ fractions were prepared only for cases where an additional PBMC sample was available. Magnetically labelled cells were depleted on LS columns in a quadroMACS separator, and the flow-through was collected as the purified fraction.

In regard to this clone: Its binding antigen is unknown. No per-base quality is available; no much larger clone lies one base away.

The Qiagen DNeasy kit was used to extract genomic DNA from unsorted PBMCs and from the negatively selected CD4+ and CD8+ fractions. TCR beta CDR3 regions were amplified by immunoSEQ multiplex PCR using primers annealing to V and J segments. A synthetic immune receptor repertoire was used to minimize amplification bias, and any residual bias was removed computationally once sequencing was done. Turning to the authors' computational methods: Custom Python scripts were used to quantify repertoire diversity as the Shannon entropy index. The unsorted, CD4+ and CD8+ repertoires were each analyzed separately, with the exception of combined analyses, where CD4+ and CD8+ sequences were merged in silico. In TCRdb, the immuneACCESS table is reduced to in-frame sequences with V and J assigned. These tables do not hold every clone; where another copy was compared, an unresolved V gene accounts for under half, and the others remain unexplained. That table furnishes V, J and clone size, whereas the DNA furnished D and trimming. Recorded for this sample are more than 12,000 clones; roughly nine tenths of them occurred a single time. Roughly 6% of the sample rests with the top ten.

The chain couples TRBV19 to TRBJ2-3; possibly the D gene is TRBD1, per 5 matching bases. Sequenced input: CD8+ T cells from blood. This sequence was found in a human donor with classical Hodgkin lymphoma. This receptor carries the CDR3 CASSIRGTTDTQYF. The DNA sequence follows: TGTGCCAGTAGTATTAGGGGAACCACAGATACGCAGTATTTT. Extended through the reference TRBV19 and TRBJ2-3 proteins, this CDR3 yields the full variable domain: DGGITQSPKYLFRKEGQNVTLSCEQNLNHDAMYWYRQDPGQGLRLIYYSQIVNDFQKGDIAEGYSVSREKKESFPLTVTSAQKNPTAFYLCASSIRGTTDTQYFGPGTRLTVL.